The 18 T cell receptor beta chains in this list originate from one sample, sequenced in a study of blood T cell repertoires in COVID-19. Generated by immunoSEQ multiplex PCR, the TCRdb table keeps only in-frame clones and is missing some. The sample shows hundreds of thousands of clones, around 85% of them seen only once. Sequenced sample: peripheral blood. Receptors were obtained from a man in his fifties or sixties with COVID-19, enrolled during active disease.

This clone has only one observation. V is TRBV6-6 and J is TRBJ1-5; 7 bases are a match to TRBD1. CDR3 length: 14 residues. Per the germline V gene, CDR1 is MNHNY and CDR2 is SVGAGI (reference sequence). After removal of 6 bases from V and 2 bases from J, the junction contained 4 bases not matched to a gene. The CDR3 sequence is CASRQGTGNQPQHF. As DNA, the CDR3 is TGTGCCAGCAGACAGGGGACTGGCAATCAGCCCCAGCATTTT.

DNA of the CDR3: TGTGCCAGTAGTTTCCTCGACCAGGGGGGCTACACCTTC. Translated: CASSFLDQGGYTF. V usage is TRBV19 and J usage is TRBJ1-2; possibly TRBD1 for D (6 bases). Deletions cut 5 bases from V and 8 bases from J, with 15 bases between. Germline V gives CDR1 LNHDA, CDR2 SQIVND (reference sequence). The length of the CDR3 is 13 residues.

This clone was observed a single time. The chain joins TRBV25-1 to TRBJ2-5; the match to TRBD1 covers 10 bases. V dropped 1 base and J dropped 4; count of bases not matched to a gene: 12. From germline, CDR1 is MGHDK and CDR2 SYGVNS. CDR3 length: 18 residues. As DNA, the CDR3 is TGTGCCAGCAGTGAATCGTCCCCAGGGACAGGGGTGGGAGAGACCCAGTACTTC. Residues: CASSESSPGTGVGETQYF.

This clone was recorded many times. The genes are TRBV4-2 and TRBJ1-3, with a weak D call TRBD1 (5 bases). The CDR3 extends over 15 amino acids. Germline V gene data show CDR1 as LGHNA and CDR2 as YNFKEQ. V was pared by 0 bases and J by 2 bases, with 8 bases between. The CDR3 DNA sequence: TGTGCCAGCAGCCAAGATGCAGGGACTGGAAACACCATATATTTT. Translation gives CASSQDAGTGNTIYF.

The chain joins TRBV5-4 to TRBJ2-1; D gene unclear. Germline CDR1 is SGHNT and CDR2 is YYREEE (reference sequence). The CDR3 is 18 residues long. Between the trimmed V and J ends, which lost 4 bases and 4 bases, there was a span of 24 bases. The chain's CDR3 is CASSRGGVSFVGYNEQFF. CDR3 sequence (DNA): TGTGCCAGCAGCCGCGGCGGAGTGTCGTTCGTGGGTTACAATGAGCAGTTCTTC.

The chain is built from TRBV4-1 and TRBJ2-1, with D perhaps TRBD1 (6 bases). The CDR3 consists of 13 residues. CDR1 MGHRA and CDR2 YSYEKL come from the germline V gene. The ends were cut back, 6 bases at V and 5 bases at J, with 11 bases in the middle. CDR3 coding DNA: TGCGCCAGCAGGTTGACAGGTAACAATGAGCAGTTCTTC. This gives the protein CASRLTGNNEQFF.

This clone was picked up a small number of times. V usage is TRBV28 and J usage is TRBJ2-7, with TRBD2 matching over 7 bases. This CDR3 comprises 15 residues. Germline V gene sequence: CDR1 MDHEN, CDR2 SYDVKM. The V gene end was trimmed by 6 bases and the J gene end by 2 bases; junction bases not matched to a gene: 10. DNA for the CDR3: TGTGCCAGCAGCCCGACCGGGACTACGACCTACGAGCAGTACTTC. It specifies CASSPTGTTTYEQYF. Full variable domain (missing parts from reference TRBV28 and TRBJ2-7): DVKVTQSSRYLVKRTGEKVFLECVQDMDHENMFWYRQDPGLGLRLIYFSYDVKMKEKGDIPEGYSVSREKKERFSLILESASTNQTSMYLCASSPTGTTTYEQYFGPGTRLTVT.

This rearrangement joins TRBV5-1 to TRBJ2-4, with a possible D match to TRBD1 (6 bases). The CDR3 runs to 14 residues. CDR1 and CDR2 (germline): SGHRS, YFSETQ. Trimming shortened V by 4 bases and J by 4 bases, and 12 bases separated the two germline ends. CDR3 sequence reads: CASSTDRSKNIQYF. Here the CDR3 DNA reads TGCGCCAGCAGCACTGACAGGTCTAAAAACATTCAGTACTTC.

The CDR3 bases are TGTGCCAGCAGTTCTACCGGGACAGGGGGCCCCTACGAGCAGTACTTC. Translation: CASSSTGTGGPYEQYF. The chain links TRBV7-3 to TRBJ2-7; 12 bases are shared with TRBD1. This CDR3 is built from 16 residues. With 6 bases clipped from V and 2 bases from J, the junction kept 8 bases outside the gene matches. Germline V gene data show CDR1 as SGHTA and CDR2 as FQGTGA.

This clone was seen only once. The CDR3 spells CASSLPDRVGNQPQHF. CDR3 nucleotide sequence: TGTGCCAGCAGCTTGCCAGACAGGGTTGGCAATCAGCCCCAGCATTTT. The V gene is TRBV5-8, the J gene TRBJ1-5; TRBD1 aligns across 7 bases. The germline V gene encodes CDR1 SGHTS and CDR2 YDEGEE. The CDR3 consists of 16 residues. V was pared by 1 base and J by 2 bases, with 6 bases of the junction left unmatched. The full variable domain, in which reference TRBV5-8 and TRBJ1-5 provide the parts outside the CDR3, is EAGVTQSPTHLIKTRGQQATLRCSPISGHTSVYWYQQALGLGLQFLLWYDEGEERNRGNFPPRFSGRQFPNYSSELNVNALELEDSALYLCASSLPDRVGNQPQHFGDGTRLSIL.

The chain couples TRBV3-1 (or the pseudogene TRBV3-2) to TRBJ2-7; 12 nucleotides agree with TRBD2. Per germline, CDR1 LGHDT and CDR2 YNNKEL (reference sequence). CDR3 length: 22 residues. V gave up 4 bases and J gave up 2 bases; unmatched junction bases: 24. The CDR3 region is CASSPGPEATSGGLNPTYEQYF. CDR3 nucleotides: TGTGCCAGCAGCCCAGGCCCAGAAGCGACTAGCGGGGGCCTTAACCCTACCTACGAGCAGTACTTC.

The sample holds a few counts of this clone. The CDR3 sequence: CASSQDPAGWSPLHF. In DNA, the CDR3 is TGTGCCAGCAGCCAAGATCCCGCAGGATGGTCACCCCTCCACTTT. The chain joins TRBV3-1 (or the pseudogene TRBV3-2) to TRBJ1-6, with D unresolved. Germline loops: CDR1 LGHDT, CDR2 YNNKEL (reference sequence). The CDR3 spans 15 residues. V was shortened by 0 bases and J by 10 bases, with 13 bases between the two germline ends.

This clone was seen a single time. The rearrangement uses TRBV5-1 and TRBJ2-3, with D perhaps TRBD1 (5 bases). The germline gives CDR1 SGHRS, CDR2 YFSETQ. The ends were cut back, 4 bases at V and 4 bases at J, with 19 bases in the middle. The CDR3 has 16 amino acids. CDR3 coding DNA: TGCGCCAGCAGCCCCCCCACGCAGGGTGCGTCAGATACGCAGTATTTT. It translates to CASSPPTQGASDTQYF.

The chain joins TRBV4-1 to TRBJ2-7; TRBD2 matches at 7 bases. Germline V CDR1 and CDR2: MGHRA, YSYEKL. The CDR3 contains 15 residues. Trimming took 0 bases from V and 2 from J; bases not matched to a gene: 4. CDR3 residues: CASSQEAGFPYEQYF. CDR3 nucleotides: TGCGCCAGCAGCCAAGAAGCGGGGTTCCCCTACGAGCAGTACTTC.

The chain joins TRBV6-1 to TRBJ1-4; D is unresolved. Germline V lookup: CDR1 MNHNS, CDR2 SASEGT. The CDR3 runs to 14 residues. Trimming stripped 3 bases from V and 8 bases from J, with 13 bases between. The DNA of the CDR3 is TGTGCCAGCAGTGAGGGAGGGAGTTGGGAAAAACTGTTTTTT. This encodes CASSEGGSWEKLFF.

The CDR3 DNA reads TGTGCCAGCAGCTTACGGGACAGGGAATTGTTCTATGGCTACACCTTC. The encoded protein is CASSLRDRELFYGYTF. V and J are TRBV5-5 and TRBJ1-2, with 9 bases matching TRBD1. The CDR3 loop spans 16 amino acids. Germline trimming cut 2 bases from V and 4 bases from J; bases unmatched to any gene: 9. In germline, CDR1 is SGHKS, CDR2 YYEKEE (reference sequence).

The genes are TRBV5-1 and TRBJ1-6; 7 bases align to TRBD1. Germline lookup yields CDR1 SGHRS and CDR2 YFSETQ. This CDR3 is 15 amino acids long. The V segment lost 0 bases and the J segment 6 bases; nucleotides outside the gene matches: 3. In DNA form, the CDR3 reads TGCGCCAGCAGCTTGGGGGCAGGGGGTAATTCACCCCTCCACTTT. Encoded protein: CASSLGAGGNSPLHF.

CDR3 bases: TGTGCCAGCTCCCGGCGGGCCCTGAACACCGGGGAGCTGTTTTTT. Protein: CASSRRALNTGELFF. The rearrangement joins TRBV9 to TRBJ2-2; D possibly corresponds to TRBD2 (5 bases). Per germline, CDR1 SGDLS and CDR2 YYNGEE. The CDR3 sequence is 15 residues long. V lost 7 bases to trimming and J lost 1 base, with 14 bases between them.